The rows below give T cell receptor beta chains drawn from one sample of a study of radiotherapy plus CTLA-4 blockade in lung cancer. Only in-frame clones appear in the TCRdb table, and some are missing; sequencing was by immunoSEQ multiplex PCR. The profile shows 30,000 or so clones, 65% to 75% of them singletons. The material was peripheral blood, obtained from a patient treated with radiotherapy plus ipilimumab. Receptor source: a human donor with non-small cell lung cancer who had stable disease on radiotherapy plus ipilimumab. Each CDR3 is given with its conserved first and last residue. The D gene is left open where the match is weak. Not every row has a clone size; where given, it reads once, few, many or a size class.

CDR3 protein: CASTIWTGRNEQFF
CDR3 DNA: TGTGCCAGCACCATTTGGACAGGGAGGAATGAGCAGTTCTTC
clone size: NA
D gene: TRBD1
J gene: TRBJ2-1
V gene: TRBV28

CDR3 protein: CATRLAEPQETQYF
CDR3 DNA: TGTGCCACCCGACTAGCGGAGCCCCAAGAGACCCAGTACTTC
clone size: NA
D gene: TRBD2
J gene: TRBJ2-5
V gene: TRBV7-2

CDR3 protein: CASSRLAGDGIQYF
CDR3 DNA: TGTGCCAGCAGCCGACTAGCGGGAGATGGCATTCAGTACTTC
clone size: NA
D gene: TRBD2
J gene: TRBJ2-4
V gene: TRBV13

CDR3 protein: CASSMRGRDTEAFF
CDR3 DNA: TGTGCCAGTAGTATGAGAGGGAGGGACACTGAAGCTTTCTTT
clone size: once
D gene: NA
J gene: TRBJ1-1
V gene: TRBV19

CDR3 protein: CASSPPGQVMVAFF
CDR3 DNA: TGTGCCAGCTCACCCCCGGGACAGGTTATGGTAGCTTTCTTT
clone size: NA
D gene: TRBD1
J gene: TRBJ1-1
V gene: TRBV18

CDR3 protein: CASRPRELSYNEQFF
CDR3 DNA: TGCGCCAGCAGACCTCGGGAGTTGTCCTACAATGAGCAGTTCTTC
clone size: NA
D gene: NA
J gene: TRBJ2-1
V gene: TRBV5-1

CDR3 protein: CATRTGTNEQFF
CDR3 DNA: TGTGCCACCAGGACAGGGACCAATGAGCAGTTCTTC
clone size: NA
D gene: TRBD1
J gene: TRBJ2-1
V gene: TRBV6-6

CDR3 protein: CASSLSLGSSVQTQYF
CDR3 DNA: TGTGCCAGCAGTTTATCACTCGGTTCTAGCGTACAGACCCAGTACTTC
clone size: NA
D gene: NA
J gene: TRBJ2-5
V gene: TRBV27

CDR3 protein: CASSYEYSGNTIYF
CDR3 DNA: TGTGCCAGCAGTTACGAATACTCTGGAAACACCATATATTTT
clone size: NA
D gene: NA
J gene: TRBJ1-3
V gene: TRBV6-5

CDR3 protein: CASISRDTEAFF
CDR3 DNA: TGTGCCAGCATCAGCAGGGACACTGAAGCTTTCTTT
clone size: NA
D gene: NA
J gene: TRBJ1-1
V gene: TRBV6-5

CDR3 protein: CATSRDSHNTGELFF
CDR3 DNA: TGTGCCACCAGCCGGGACAGCCATAACACCGGGGAGCTGTTTTTT
clone size: once
D gene: TRBD1
J gene: TRBJ2-2
V gene: TRBV15

CDR3 protein: CASSLLNEQYF
CDR3 DNA: TGTGCCAGCAGCTTATTGAACGAGCAGTACTTC
clone size: NA
D gene: NA
J gene: TRBJ2-7
V gene: TRBV7-2

CDR3 protein: CASSSPRGQYATNEKLFF
CDR3 DNA: TGTGCCAGCAGTTCCCCCCGGGGACAGTATGCTACTAATGAAAAACTGTTTTTT
clone size: few
D gene: TRBD1
J gene: TRBJ1-4
V gene: TRBV28

CDR3 protein: CASSARGSHNEQFF
CDR3 DNA: TGTGCCAGCAGCGCACGGGGCTCCCACAATGAGCAGTTCTTC
clone size: NA
D gene: NA
J gene: TRBJ2-1
V gene: TRBV11-2

CDR3 protein: CASSELRELYEQYF
CDR3 DNA: TGTGCCAGCAGTGAATTGCGGGAGCTCTACGAGCAGTACTTC
clone size: NA
D gene: TRBD2
J gene: TRBJ2-7
V gene: TRBV6-1

CDR3 protein: CASSPGWENEQYF
CDR3 DNA: TGTGCCAGCTCACCAGGTTGGGAGAACGAGCAGTACTTC
clone size: NA
D gene: NA
J gene: TRBJ2-7
V gene: TRBV18

CDR3 protein: CASSVAPRQETQYF
CDR3 DNA: TGTGCCAGCAGCGTAGCTCCGCGTCAAGAGACCCAGTACTTC
clone size: few
D gene: NA
J gene: TRBJ2-5
V gene: TRBV9

CDR3 protein: CASSPRPGNTEAFF
CDR3 DNA: TGTGCCAGCAGTCCCCGGCCGGGCAACACTGAAGCTTTCTTT
clone size: NA
D gene: NA
J gene: TRBJ1-1
V gene: TRBV14

CDR3 protein: CASSSGARGDTGELFF
CDR3 DNA: TGTGCCAGCAGCTCGGGGGCTCGGGGGGACACCGGGGAGCTGTTTTTT
clone size: NA
D gene: NA
J gene: TRBJ2-2
V gene: TRBV5-4

CDR3 protein: CASSDTSAAYEQYF
CDR3 DNA: TGTGCCAGCAGTGATACCAGCGCTGCCTACGAGCAGTACTTC
clone size: NA
D gene: NA
J gene: TRBJ2-7
V gene: TRBV6-1

CDR3 protein: CASSPQRRGVYGYTF
CDR3 DNA: TGTGCCAGCAGTCCACAGCGGCGGGGAGTCTATGGCTACACCTTC
clone size: NA
D gene: NA
J gene: TRBJ1-2
V gene: TRBV27

CDR3 protein: CASRGLAGVIAGELFF
CDR3 DNA: TGCGCCAGCAGGGGGCTAGCGGGAGTGATCGCCGGGGAGCTGTTTTTT
clone size: NA
D gene: TRBD2
J gene: TRBJ2-2
V gene: TRBV4-1

CDR3 protein: CASRTTSGRADTQYF
CDR3 DNA: TGTGCCAGCAGAACGACTAGCGGGAGGGCGGATACGCAGTATTTT
clone size: NA
D gene: TRBD2
J gene: TRBJ2-3
V gene: TRBV6-5

CDR3 protein: CASSVDAGGRDGELFF
CDR3 DNA: TGTGCCAGCAGCGTAGATGCGGGAGGGCGAGACGGGGAGCTGTTTTTT
clone size: NA
D gene: TRBD2
J gene: TRBJ2-2
V gene: TRBV9

CDR3 protein: CASSPRQGMASNEQFF
CDR3 DNA: TGTGCCAGCTCACCCCGACAGGGAATGGCCAGCAATGAGCAGTTCTTC
clone size: NA
D gene: TRBD1
J gene: TRBJ2-1
V gene: TRBV18

CDR3 protein: CTSSQARAIQETQYF
CDR3 DNA: TGCACCAGCAGCCAAGCCCGCGCTATACAAGAGACCCAGTACTTC
clone size: NA
D gene: NA
J gene: TRBJ2-5
V gene: TRBV1

CDR3 protein: CASSAQVIEPQHF
CDR3 DNA: TGTGCCAGCAGTGCCCAGGTTATCGAGCCCCAGCATTTT
clone size: few
D gene: NA
J gene: TRBJ1-5
V gene: TRBV6-1

CDR3 protein: CASSLVGAGTDTQYF
CDR3 DNA: TGTGCCAGCAGCTTAGTCGGTGCGGGCACAGATACGCAGTATTTT
clone size: NA
D gene: NA
J gene: TRBJ2-3
V gene: TRBV11-3

CDR3 protein: CASSGYEQYF
CDR3 DNA: TGTGCCAGCAGTGGCTACGAGCAGTACTTC
clone size: few
D gene: NA
J gene: TRBJ2-7
V gene: TRBV2

CDR3 protein: CASRGEDRPYEQYF
CDR3 DNA: TGTGCCAGTAGAGGCGAGGACAGGCCCTACGAGCAGTACTTC
clone size: NA
D gene: TRBD1
J gene: TRBJ2-7
V gene: TRBV19